These 28 T cell receptor beta chains share one sample of origin, sequenced in a study of shared clonotypes between healthy human individuals. Repertoires were generated with immunoSEQ multiplex PCR, while TCRdb's copy carries only in-frame clones and drops some. In the table there are roughly 2 million clones, approximately 94% of which are singletons. The sample was naive CD4+ T cells sorted from blood. Indicated subset: CD45RA+ positively selected. These receptors came from a man between 18 and 35 years old in good health.

Comment on this clone: An end of the junction differs from the germline gene, which may be a read error. V and J are TRBV6-5 and TRBJ2-4; 10 positions match TRBD2. Germline V CDR1 and CDR2: MNHEY, SVGAGI. The CDR3 is 13 residues long. The chain's CDR3 is CASSYSISSGRYF. The CDR3 DNA follows: TGTGCCAGCAGTTACTCGATTTCTAGCGGGAGATATTTC.

The chain employs TRBV11-2 and TRBJ1-6; TRBD1 might be the D (6 bases). Trimming stripped 5 bases from V and 7 bases from J, with 12 bases between. This CDR3 has 14 amino acids. Germline-derived CDR1 and CDR2 are SGHAT and FQNNGV. This CDR3 is CASSLGQLNSPLHF. Written as DNA, the CDR3 is TGTGCCAGCAGCCTAGGACAGCTGAATTCACCCCTCCACTTT.

The chain recombines TRBV7-9 with TRBJ1-4, with a tentative D call TRBD1 (6 bases). CDR1 is SEHNR and CDR2 is FQNEAQ in the germline V gene (reference sequence). The CDR3 runs 15 residues. V was pared by 3 bases and J by 8 bases, with 16 bases between. The CDR3 DNA reads as TGTGCCAGCAGCTTGCCGGGGGCGCAGGGGGAAAAACTGTTTTTT. Translated: CASSLPGAQGEKLFF.

The chain uses TRBV10-3 and TRBJ2-2; the D is unclear. Germline V gene lookup returns CDR1 ENHRY and CDR2 SYGVKD. V was trimmed by 5 bases and J by 1 base, leaving 11 bases between them. This CDR3 comprises 15 residues. CDR3 protein: CAISPAGKNTGELFF. CDR3 DNA sequence: TGTGCCATCAGTCCGGCAGGCAAGAACACCGGGGAGCTGTTTTTT.

The chain recombines TRBV9 with TRBJ1-2; tentatively, D is TRBD1 (6 bases). This CDR3 contains 15 residues. From germline, CDR1 is SGDLS and CDR2 YYNGEE. V was shortened by 4 bases and J by 4 bases, with 17 bases between the two germline ends. This CDR3 is CASSPWTVASYGYTF. The CDR3 bases are TGTGCCAGCAGCCCCTGGACAGTAGCCTCCTATGGCTACACCTTC.

This clone was detected only once. In DNA, the CDR3 is TGTGCCAGCAGTTCCCCCAGGGATGTCACTGAAGCTTTCTTT. Its protein is CASSSPRDVTEAFF. The chain uses TRBV6-5 and TRBJ1-1, with D perhaps matching TRBD1 (5 bases). Deletions cut 4 bases from V and 4 bases from J, with 13 bases between. The CDR3 has 14 amino acids. Germline CDR1 and CDR2: MNHEY and SVGAGI.

The chain links TRBV18 to TRBJ2-2; D uncertain. The germline V gene has CDR1 KGHSH and CDR2 LQKENI. The V end was cut by 3 bases, the J end by 0 bases, with 8 bases between. The CDR3 is 15 residues long. The CDR3 loop reads CASSPVRANTGELFF. The CDR3 nucleotides are TGTGCCAGCTCACCGGTCAGAGCGAACACCGGGGAGCTGTTTTTT.

The CDR3 protein is CASSPYPGGYGDTQYF. The CDR3 DNA is TGTGCCAGCAGTCCCTATCCGGGGGGGTATGGAGATACGCAGTATTTT. The chain carries TRBV27 and TRBJ2-3; 8 bases are shared with TRBD2. Germline V CDR1 and CDR2: MNHEY, SMNVEV (reference sequence). The CDR3 sequence is 16 residues long. The V segment lost 5 bases and the J segment 5 bases; nucleotides outside the gene matches: 12.

The chain combines TRBV13 with TRBJ2-4; 9 nucleotides match TRBD1. Germline V gives CDR1 PRHDT, CDR2 FYEKMQ (reference sequence). The length of the CDR3 is 16 residues. V was pared by 4 bases and J by 1 base, with 5 bases of the junction left unmatched. This CDR3 is CASSSPGTGAKNIQYF. CDR3 DNA sequence: TGTGCCAGCAGCTCGCCAGGGACAGGGGCCAAAAACATTCAGTACTTC.

The chain uses TRBV7-2 and TRBJ2-1; 7 nucleotides agree with TRBD1. CDR3 size: 14 residues. Per germline, CDR1 SGHTA and CDR2 FQGNSA. Trimming took 5 bases from V and 5 from J; bases not matched to a gene: 6. The CDR3 nucleotides are TGTGCCAGCAGCAAGATGGGACAGAACAATGAGCAGTTCTTC. Protein sequence: CASSKMGQNNEQFF.

The V gene is TRBV7-9, the J gene TRBJ2-3; a weak D match, TRBD1 (6 bases). Germline CDR1 SEHNR, CDR2 FQNEAQ (reference sequence). The CDR3 contains 16 residues. V shed 5 bases and J shed 3 bases, with 18 bases lying between them. The CDR3 DNA is TGTGCCAGCAGCCCGGTGGGGGCCCGACTTACAGATACGCAGTATTTT. Translated, it gives CASSPVGARLTDTQYF.

The CDR3 DNA reads as TGCGCCAGCAGCGCCCGGGCCGCGAACACCGGGGAGCTGTTTTTT. It yields the protein CASSARAANTGELFF. V usage is TRBV5-1 and J usage is TRBJ2-2; D ambiguous. The CDR3 has 15 residues. Germline V gene sequence: CDR1 SGHRS, CDR2 YFSETQ. V lost 4 bases, J lost 0 bases, and 10 bases lay in between.

The chain links TRBV28 to TRBJ2-4, with D maybe TRBD2 (6 bases). CDR3 length equals 15 residues. Germline V gene lookup returns CDR1 MDHEN and CDR2 SYDVKM. With 5 bases removed from V and 9 bases from J, the gap between germline ends came to 20 bases. The CDR3, as DNA: TGTGCCAGCAGTCCTGGCGGGGTGGATGTAGTCATTCAGTACTTC. This codes for CASSPGGVDVVIQYF.

The genes are TRBV7-9 and TRBJ2-1, with D perhaps being TRBD1 or TRBD2 (5 bases each). CDR3 size: 15 residues. Germline CDR1 SEHNR, CDR2 FQNEAQ (reference sequence). V was trimmed by 7 bases and J by 4 bases, leaving 17 bases between them. CDR3 loop: CASTLSFGAYNEQFF. DNA of the CDR3: TGTGCCAGCACTCTAAGTTTCGGGGCTTACAATGAGCAGTTCTTC.

This chain uses TRBV9 with TRBJ1-1; no definite D call. Trimming shortened V by 0 bases and J by 1 base, and 13 bases separated the two germline ends. CDR1 is SGDLS and CDR2 is YYNGEE in the germline V gene. This CDR3 has 16 amino acids. The CDR3 here is CASSVGNWVGNTEAFF. CDR3 in DNA: TGTGCCAGCAGCGTAGGAAATTGGGTAGGGAACACTGAAGCTTTCTTT.

V usage is TRBV5-4 and J usage is TRBJ2-7; 10 bases are a match to TRBD1. There are 15 residues in the CDR3. V was clipped by 5 bases and J by 3 bases; unmatched bases: 8. The germline V gene has CDR1 SGHNT and CDR2 YYREEE (reference sequence). The CDR3 spells CASSSTGQGSYEQYF. DNA for the CDR3: TGTGCCAGCAGTTCCACGGGACAGGGGAGCTACGAGCAGTACTTC.

The chain uses TRBV6-1 and TRBJ1-2, with a possible D match to TRBD1 (6 bases). The CDR3 extends over 14 amino acids. The germline V and J ends were trimmed by 7 bases and 3 bases, with 15 bases remaining between them. CDR1 is MNHNS, CDR2 SASEGT, per germline. The CDR3 region has the DNA TGTGCCAGCAACAAAGGGGGGGACCACTATGGCTACACCTTC. Encoded protein: CASNKGGDHYGYTF.

This chain links TRBV7-2 with TRBJ2-2, with D uncertain. CDR1 and CDR2 from the germline V gene are SGHTA and FQGNSA. V lost 5 bases and J lost 3, with 16 bases in between. This CDR3 is 16 amino acids long. The DNA of the CDR3 is TGTGCCAGCAGCCTGGACGGGCCGCTACACACCGGGGAGCTGTTTTTT. It yields the protein CASSLDGPLHTGELFF. Using reference TRBV7-2 and TRBJ2-2 for the parts outside the CDR3, the full variable domain is GAGVSQSPSNKVTEKGKDVELRCDPISGHTALYWYRQSLGQGLEFLIYFQGNSAPDKSGLPSDRFSAERTGGSVSTLTIQRTQQEDSAVYLCASSLDGPLHTGELFFGEGSRLTVL.

The genes are TRBV5-1 and TRBJ2-3; D gene uncertain. The germline gives CDR1 SGHRS, CDR2 YFSETQ. The CDR3 totals 15 residues. The V gene lost 2 bases and the J gene lost 3 bases, with 13 bases spanning the gap. The CDR3 loop reads CASSLMAEPTDTQYF. DNA of the CDR3: TGCGCCAGCAGCTTAATGGCGGAACCAACAGATACGCAGTATTTT.

V and J are TRBV7-9 and TRBJ1-5; 9 nucleotides match TRBD1. This CDR3 contains 18 residues. The germline CDR1 and CDR2 sequences are SEHNR and FQNEAQ (reference sequence). V lost 1 base, J lost 2 bases, and 9 bases stayed unmatched. The CDR3 nucleotides read TGTGCCAGCAGCTTAGGATGGACAGGGGAGGATGGCAATCAGCCCCAGCATTTT. This encodes CASSLGWTGEDGNQPQHF.

The chain couples TRBV7-9 to TRBJ2-5; possibly TRBD1 or TRBD2 for D (5 bases each). V was clipped by 5 bases and J by 2 bases, with 18 bases between them. Germline CDR1 reads SEHNR; CDR2 reads FQNEAQ (reference sequence). The CDR3 has 16 amino acids. The CDR3 region is CASSPGTALGQETQYF. The CDR3 DNA is TGTGCCAGCAGCCCCGGGACGGCCCTGGGGCAAGAGACCCAGTACTTC.

This chain links TRBV6-1 with TRBJ1-2; D uncertain. The CDR3 is made up of 14 amino acids. Germline CDR1 is MNHNS and CDR2 is SASEGT. Trimming took off 1 base at V and 4 bases at J, with 10 bases between the two ends. The CDR3 DNA reads TGTGCCAGCAGTGAAGGTATGGCCTCCTATGGCTACACCTTC. Translating it yields CASSEGMASYGYTF.

The chain carries TRBV7-9 and TRBJ2-3; no clear D gene. Per germline, CDR1 SEHNR and CDR2 FQNEAQ (reference sequence). The CDR3 is made up of 12 amino acids. V was cut by 5 bases and J by 2 bases, with 5 bases left in between. The CDR3 loop is CASSPFTDTQYF. The CDR3 region has the DNA TGTGCCAGCAGCCCGTTCACAGATACGCAGTATTTT.

V usage is TRBV6-5 and J usage is TRBJ2-7, with D perhaps TRBD2 (6 bases). V gave up 3 bases and J gave up 0 bases, with 12 bases separating them. The CDR3 contains 15 residues. Germline V gene sequence: CDR1 MNHEY, CDR2 SVGAGI. In DNA form, the CDR3 reads TGTGCCAGCAGTTATGGGAGGCCCCCCTCCTACGAGCAGTACTTC. Its protein is CASSYGRPPSYEQYF.

The rearrangement links TRBV5-1 to TRBJ2-1, with a tentative D call TRBD2 (6 bases). There are 16 residues in the CDR3. Germline V gene lookup returns CDR1 SGHRS and CDR2 YFSETQ. V gave up 6 bases and J gave up 6 bases, with 22 bases separating them. In nucleotides, the CDR3 is TGCGCCAGCAACCCCCTTCTTATGGTTAGCGGCAATGAGCAGTTCTTC. Residues: CASNPLLMVSGNEQFF.

This rearrangement joins TRBV30 to TRBJ1-5; D uncertain. This CDR3 region has 14 residues. Trimming removed 0 bases at V and 8 bases at J, with 14 bases between. Germline loops: CDR1 GTSNPN, CDR2 SVGIG (reference sequence). The CDR3 nucleotides are TGTGCCTGGAGTGTCCCACTGTCACGTGAGCCCCAGCATTTT. Its protein is CAWSVPLSREPQHF.

The chain joins TRBV5-5 to TRBJ1-6; 7 bases align to TRBD1. Germline V gene lookup returns CDR1 SGHKS and CDR2 YYEKEE (reference sequence). V lost 4 bases to trimming and J lost 9 bases; unmatched junction nucleotides: 10. CDR3 length equals 15 residues. The CDR3, as DNA: TGTGCCAGCAGCCCCGGGACAGAACAGGGTTCACCCCTCCACTTT. Protein: CASSPGTEQGSPLHF.

The rearrangement uses TRBV6-1 and TRBJ1-6; weak D call: TRBD1 (5 bases). CDR3 length: 15 amino acids. V was clipped by 3 bases and J by 6 bases, with 12 bases between them. Germline CDR1 is MNHNS and CDR2 is SASEGT. The CDR3 coding sequence is TGTGCCAGCAGTGAGGGGACGGGGGTTAATTCACCCCTCCACTTT. It is translated as CASSEGTGVNSPLHF.